This is a list of T cell receptor beta chains from one sample in a study of Ad26.COV2.S vaccination and SARS-CoV-2 variants. The table came from immunoSEQ multiplex PCR; TCRdb's copy has only in-frame clones and leaves some out. The sample includes roughly 390,000 clones, roughly nine tenths seen only once; the top ten take 3.5%. Sequenced material: peripheral blood, taken in a trial of Ad26.COV2.S vaccine versus placebo. The receptors come from a person between 18 and 60 years old who received the Ad26.COV2.S COVID-19 vaccine or a placebo. The CDR3 runs from the conserved cysteine through the conserved F or W. D genes are given only for firm matches. The listing skips clone size in some rows; elsewhere it reads once, few, many or a size class.

size | J | V | D | CDR3 | DNA
- | TRBJ2-1 | TRBV10-2 | - | CASSDGSGRRYSYNEQFF | TGCGCCAGCAGTGATGGTTCGGGGAGGCGGTACTCCTACAATGAGCAGTTCTTC
- | TRBJ1-4 | TRBV7-2 | - | CASSSHRVGDEKLFF | TGTGCCAGCAGCAGCCACAGGGTGGGTGATGAAAAACTGTTTTTT
- | TRBJ1-1 | TRBV6-1 | - | CASRSAHTEAFF | TGTGCCAGCAGGTCAGCTCACACTGAAGCTTTCTTT
- | TRBJ1-6 | TRBV5-4 | TRBD1 | CASSSETGGISNSPLHF | TGTGCCAGCAGTTCTGAGACAGGGGGCATCAGTAATTCACCCCTCCACTTT
- | TRBJ2-1 | TRBV4-3 | TRBD2 | CASSQGTPLAGGYNEQFF | TGCGCCAGCAGCCAAGGGACCCCACTGGCGGGGGGCTACAATGAGCAGTTCTTC
once | TRBJ2-7 | TRBV4-1 | TRBD2 | CASSSGTSGSYEQYF | TGCGCCAGCAGCTCAGGGACTAGCGGTTCCTACGAGCAGTACTTC
- | TRBJ2-3 | TRBV5-1 | - | CASSILEGTDTQYF | TGCGCCAGCAGCATACTAGAAGGCACAGATACGCAGTATTTT
- | TRBJ1-2 | TRBV7-9 | - | CASSPTTEANYGYTF | TGTGCCAGCAGCCCCACGACAGAAGCTAACTATGGCTACACCTTC
once | TRBJ2-1 | TRBV2 | TRBD2 | CASSESGGEHNEQFF | TGTGCCAGCAGTGAGTCGGGGGGGGAACACAATGAGCAGTTCTTC
- | TRBJ2-1 | TRBV7-6 | TRBD2 | CASSTAGTSGEEQFF | TGTGCCAGCAGCACGGCCGGGACTAGCGGGGAAGAGCAGTTCTTC
once | TRBJ2-1 | TRBV27 | - | CASSPPYRANEQFF | TGTGCCAGCAGTCCCCCCTACAGGGCCAATGAGCAGTTCTTC
- | TRBJ1-4 | TRBV9 | - | CASSVGSTYSEKLFF | TGTGCCAGCAGCGTAGGATCGACGTACAGCGAAAAACTGTTTTTT
- | TRBJ1-4 | TRBV28 | - | CASSLGQSEKLFF | TGTGCCAGCAGTTTAGGGCAGTCTGAAAAACTGTTTTTT
- | TRBJ2-2 | TRBV6-2/TRBV6-3 | - | CASSHTPGELFF | TGTGCCAGCAGTCACACCCCCGGGGAGCTGTTTTTT
- | TRBJ2-7 | TRBV2 | TRBD1 | CASTRTGWYEQYF | TGTGCCAGCACCCGGACAGGGTGGTACGAGCAGTACTTC
- | TRBJ2-2 | TRBV7-8 | - | CASSLGGSRNTGELFF | TGTGCCAGCAGCTTAGGAGGGTCGAGGAACACCGGGGAGCTGTTTTTT
- | TRBJ2-2 | TRBV10-3 | - | CAISGDRAGELFF | TGTGCCATCAGTGGGGATAGGGCCGGGGAGCTGTTTTTT
- | TRBJ2-3 | TRBV5-1 | - | CASSLVAGSDTQYF | TGCGCCAGCAGCTTGGTTGCAGGCTCAGATACGCAGTATTTT
- | TRBJ2-7 | TRBV27 | - | CASSSPMGGPYEQYF | TGTGCCAGCAGTTCACCAATGGGTGGACCCTACGAGCAGTACTTC
- | TRBJ2-2 | TRBV19 | - | CASSIDGPGTGELFF | TGTGCCAGTAGTATTGACGGGCCGGGGACCGGGGAGCTGTTTTTT
- | TRBJ1-1 | TRBV7-9 | TRBD1 | CASRDRGNTEAFF | TGTGCCAGCAGGGACAGGGGGAACACTGAAGCTTTCTTT
- | TRBJ1-6 | TRBV6-5 | TRBD1 | CASSYRLTGVNSPLHF | TGTGCCAGCAGTTACAGGTTGACAGGGGTTAATTCACCCCTCCACTTT
- | TRBJ1-1 | TRBV15 | - | CATSTGQTTSRNTEAFF | TGTGCCACCAGCACCGGACAGACCACCAGTCGGAACACTGAAGCTTTCTTT
- | TRBJ2-7 | TRBV19 | - | CASRGFGQYEQYF | TGTGCCAGTAGGGGGTTTGGGCAGTACGAGCAGTACTTC
- | TRBJ2-3 | TRBV2 | TRBD2 | CASSEVQRGSTDTQYF | TGTGCCAGCAGTGAGGTTCAGCGGGGGAGCACAGATACGCAGTATTTT
- | TRBJ1-1 | TRBV5-1 | - | CASSYSGSGNTEAFF | TGCGCCAGCAGCTACTCAGGGTCGGGGAACACTGAAGCTTTCTTT
once | TRBJ1-6 | TRBV6-2/TRBV6-3 | TRBD1 | CASSYSRDRGSPLHF | TGTGCCAGCAGTTACTCCCGCGACAGGGGTTCACCCCTCCACTTT
few | TRBJ1-1 | TRBV11-2 | TRBD1 | CASSAGQGYTEAFF | TGTGCCAGCAGCGCGGGACAGGGGTACACTGAAGCTTTCTTT
once | TRBJ2-1 | TRBV5-4 | TRBD2 | CASSFAGTSGGLFF | TGTGCCAGCAGCTTCGCCGGGACTAGCGGGGGTTTGTTCTTC
- | TRBJ1-2 | TRBV11-3 | - | CASSLDRFF | TGTGCCAGCAGCTTAGACCGGTTCTTT
- | TRBJ1-1 | TRBV5-6 | - | CASSSLSRKRITEAFF | TGTGCCAGCAGCTCACTTAGTAGAAAAAGGATTACTGAAGCTTTCTTT
once | TRBJ2-3 | TRBV24-1 | - | CATSDRGGGQDTQYF | TGTGCCACCAGTGATCGTGGGGGGGGGCAAGATACGCAGTATTTT
- | TRBJ1-1 | TRBV6-6 | - | CASSYLASGDTEAFF | TGTGCCAGCAGTTACCTGGCTAGCGGGGACACTGAAGCTTTCTTT
- | TRBJ2-3 | TRBV11-2 | - | CASSVGSWGGGTDTQYF | TGTGCCAGCAGCGTAGGTAGCTGGGGCGGTGGGACAGATACGCAGTATTTT
once | TRBJ1-1 | TRBV4-2 | - | CASSQDTSFEAFF | TGTGCCAGCAGCCAAGATACGAGTTTTGAAGCTTTCTTT
- | TRBJ1-4 | TRBV4-1 | TRBD1 | CASSQQGVEEKLFF | TGCGCCAGCAGCCAACAGGGGGTCGAAGAAAAACTGTTTTTT
- | TRBJ1-5 | TRBV6-6 | TRBD1 | CASSYSQGGDYQPQHF | TGTGCCAGCAGTTACTCGCAGGGGGGAGATTATCAGCCCCAGCATTTT
- | TRBJ2-1 | TRBV7-9 | - | CAGRKSNEQFF | TGTGCCGGTAGAAAGAGCAATGAGCAGTTCTTC
- | TRBJ2-2 | TRBV5-1 | - | CASSLKTRSIVTGELFF | TGCGCCAGCAGCTTGAAAACGCGTAGCATCGTAACCGGGGAGCTGTTTTTT
once | TRBJ2-6 | TRBV7-9 | TRBD1 | CASSRDRGTSGANVLTF | TGTGCCAGCAGCCGGGACAGGGGGACCTCTGGGGCCAACGTCCTGACTTTC
- | TRBJ1-5 | TRBV19 | - | CASSIGSYSNQPQHF | TGTGCCAGTAGTATAGGGAGTTATAGCAATCAGCCCCAGCATTTT
- | TRBJ2-1 | TRBV4-3 | TRBD2 | CASSQGSGSYNEQFF | TGCGCCAGCAGCCAAGGTAGCGGGTCCTACAATGAGCAGTTCTTC
- | TRBJ2-7 | TRBV28 | TRBD1 | CASRGTGGSYEQYF | TGTGCCAGCAGGGGGACAGGGGGCTCCTACGAGCAGTACTTC
few | TRBJ1-4 | TRBV5-6 | - | CASSLGRLGNEKLFF | TGTGCCAGCAGCTTGGGGAGGCTCGGTAATGAAAAACTGTTTTTT
once | TRBJ2-1 | TRBV2 | TRBD1 | CASSKDRGPYNEQFF | TGTGCCAGCAGTAAAGACAGGGGACCCTACAATGAGCAGTTCTTC
once | TRBJ2-2 | TRBV7-2 | - | CASSARRFAGELFF | TGTGCCAGCAGCGCTAGACGGTTCGCCGGGGAGCTGTTTTTT
- | TRBJ2-7 | TRBV30 | TRBD2 | CAWSRGGSYEQYF | TGTGCCTGGAGTCGGGGGGGATCCTACGAGCAGTACTTC
- | TRBJ2-7 | TRBV11-2 | TRBD2 | CASSRPSGGSHEQYF | TGTGCCAGCAGCCGCCCTAGCGGGGGAAGCCACGAGCAGTACTTC
- | TRBJ1-1 | TRBV6-2/TRBV6-3 | - | CASSYSVGLAFF | TGTGCCAGCAGTTACTCGGTGGGTTTAGCTTTCTTT